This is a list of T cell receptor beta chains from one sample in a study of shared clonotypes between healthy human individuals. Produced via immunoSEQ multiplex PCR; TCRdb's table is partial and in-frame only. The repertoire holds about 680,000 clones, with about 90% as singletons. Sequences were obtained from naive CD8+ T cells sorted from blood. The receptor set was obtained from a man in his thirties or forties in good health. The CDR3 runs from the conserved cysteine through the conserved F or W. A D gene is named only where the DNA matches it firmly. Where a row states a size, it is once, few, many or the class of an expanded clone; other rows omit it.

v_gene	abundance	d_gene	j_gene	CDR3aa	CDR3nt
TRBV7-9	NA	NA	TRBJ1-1	CASSPPGSGRNTEAFF	TGTGCCAGCAGCCCCCCGGGAAGCGGACGGAACACTGAAGCTTTCTTT
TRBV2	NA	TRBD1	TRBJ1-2	CASSEAGGAGYGYTF	TGTGCCAGCAGTGAAGCAGGGGGCGCGGGCTATGGCTACACCTTC
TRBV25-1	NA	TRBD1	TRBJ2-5	CASSEFGTAQETQYF	TGTGCCAGCAGTGAATTCGGGACAGCTCAAGAGACCCAGTACTTC
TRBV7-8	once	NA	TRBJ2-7	CASSLGERVSYEQYF	TGTGCCAGCAGCTTAGGGGAGCGGGTCTCCTACGAGCAGTACTTC
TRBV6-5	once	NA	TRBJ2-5	CASSYGYRETQYF	TGTGCCAGCAGTTACGGTTACCGGGAGACCCAGTACTTC
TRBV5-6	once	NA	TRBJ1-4	CASSLAITNEKLFF	TGTGCCAGCAGCTTGGCAATAACTAATGAAAAACTGTTTTTT
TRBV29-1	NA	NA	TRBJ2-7	CSVFFRGSSYEQYF	TGCAGCGTCTTTTTCAGGGGATCCTCCTACGAGCAGTACTTC
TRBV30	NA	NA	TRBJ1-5	CAWSVGSNQPQHF	TGTGCCTGGAGTGTCGGGAGCAATCAGCCCCAGCATTTT
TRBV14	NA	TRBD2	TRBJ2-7	CASSFSGTLEQYF	TGTGCCAGCAGCTTTAGCGGGACGCTTGAGCAGTACTTC
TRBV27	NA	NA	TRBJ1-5	CASSLSQGHTNQPQHF	TGTGCCAGCAGTTTATCCCAAGGACATACCAATCAGCCCCAGCATTTT
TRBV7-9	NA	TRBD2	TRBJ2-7	CASSSWTSGSYEQYF	TGTGCCAGCAGCTCCTGGACTAGCGGGAGTTACGAGCAGTACTTC
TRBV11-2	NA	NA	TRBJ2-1	CASSLVGNEQFF	TGTGCCAGCAGCTTAGTGGGCAATGAGCAGTTCTTC
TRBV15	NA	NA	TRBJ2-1	CATGNQGYEQFF	TGTGCCACCGGGAATCAGGGTTATGAGCAGTTCTTC
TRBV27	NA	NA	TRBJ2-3	CASSTTRGTDTQYF	TGTGCCAGCAGTACCACTAGAGGCACAGATACGCAGTATTTT
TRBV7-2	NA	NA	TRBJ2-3	CASSLTITGVVADTQYF	TGTGCCAGCAGCCTTACCATTACGGGGGTTGTAGCAGATACGCAGTATTTT
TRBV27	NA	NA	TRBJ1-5	CASSRHYSNQPQHF	TGTGCCAGCAGTAGACACTATAGCAATCAGCCCCAGCATTTT
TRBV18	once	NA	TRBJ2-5	CASSADGVQETQYF	TGTGCCAGCTCCGCAGACGGGGTACAAGAGACCCAGTACTTC
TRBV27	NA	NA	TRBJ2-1	CASSSLTGEAYNEQFF	TGTGCCAGCAGTTCCTTAACGGGAGAAGCCTACAATGAGCAGTTCTTC
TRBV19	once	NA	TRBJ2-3	CASSMWAGGKDTQYF	TGTGCCAGTAGTATGTGGGCAGGGGGGAAAGATACGCAGTATTTT
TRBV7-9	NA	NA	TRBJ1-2	CASSLEDPGLKNYGYTF	TGTGCCAGCAGCTTAGAAGACCCGGGACTCAAGAACTATGGCTACACCTTC
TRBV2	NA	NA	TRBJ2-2	CASIWGGELFF	TGTGCCAGCATATGGGGCGGGGAGCTGTTTTTT
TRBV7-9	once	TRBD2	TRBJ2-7	CASSSGSGVFEQYF	TGTGCCAGCAGCTCTGGTAGCGGGGTCTTCGAGCAGTACTTC
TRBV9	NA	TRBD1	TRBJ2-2	CASSVPGQGGNTGELFF	TGTGCCAGCAGCGTACCCGGACAGGGCGGTAACACCGGGGAGCTGTTTTTT
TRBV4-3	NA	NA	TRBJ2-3	CASSQDWLQHTDTQYF	TGCGCCAGCAGCCAAGATTGGCTACAACACACAGATACGCAGTATTTT
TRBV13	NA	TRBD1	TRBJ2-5	CASSPRDRPQETQYF	TGTGCCAGCAGCCCAAGGGACAGGCCTCAAGAGACCCAGTACTTC
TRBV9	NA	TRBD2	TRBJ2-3	CASSVAGLAGSTDTQYF	TGTGCCAGCAGCGTAGCGGGACTAGCGGGAAGCACAGATACGCAGTATTTT